Presented here are 25 T cell receptor beta chains from one specimen sequenced in a study of T-cell reconstitution after alpha-beta-depleted transplantation in children (dated by TCRdb to between 2015 and 2016). The library was generated by PCR. Sequencing relied on an Illumina HiSeq 2500. TCR libraries were prepared with molecular barcoding, using unique molecular identifiers to normalize TCRbeta repertoire quantification. TCRdb trimmed the raw reads at Q25, called clones with MiXCR and kept productive beta chains. When rows share a CDR3 protein, they turn into one entry using the most common DNA and genes. Recorded for this sample are 700,000 or so distinct CDR3 sequences; about 12% of them occurred a single time. The leading ten clones occupy around 0.76% of the sample. The intended sense of this specimen's treatment or condition label: allogeneic hematopoietic cell transplantation with graft depleted of TCRalphabeta T cells and CD19 B cells.

The material was PBMCs, obtained before TCRalphabeta/CD19-depleted stem cell transplant. Source of these receptors: a girl aged 2 to 10 with congenital amegakaryocytic thrombocytopenia, due to receive a stem cell transplant.

This clonotype was seen at least ten times. The chain employs TRBV4-1 and TRBJ2-3; TRBD2 agrees at 10 bases. This CDR3 is built from 17 residues. Per germline, CDR1 MGHRA and CDR2 YSYEKL. J lost 2 bases, V lost 1 base, and 6 bases had no gene match. CDR3 in DNA: TGCGCCAGCAGCCAAGGAGTAGCGGGAGGCTTCACAGATACGCAGTATTTT. Residues: CASSQGVAGGFTDTQYF.

This clonotype was detected only a few times. This rearrangement joins TRBV5-1 to TRBJ2-5; D uncertain. V shed 6 bases and J shed 7 bases, with 22 bases lying between them. The CDR3 has 15 residues. The germline V gene encodes CDR1 SGHRS and CDR2 YFSETQ. CDR3 protein: CASNINPEVPSTQYF. The CDR3, as DNA: TGCGCCAGCAATATAAATCCAGAGGTCCCATCGACCCAGTACTTC. Together with reference TRBV5-1 and TRBJ2-5, the CDR3 gives the full variable domain: KAGVTQTPRYLIKTRGQQVTLSCSPISGHRSVSWYQQTPGQGLQFLFEYFSETQRNKGNFPGRFSGRQFSNSRSEMNVSTLELGDSALYLCASNINPEVPSTQYFGPGTRLLVL.

This clonotype was seen ten or more times. The CDR3 protein is CASSLQGMGEKLFF. In DNA, the CDR3 is TGCGCCAGCAGCTTACAGGGCATGGGTGAAAAACTGTTTTTT. V and J are TRBV5-1 and TRBJ1-4; a possible D gene is TRBD1 (6 bases). CDR3 length: 14 amino acids. Trimming removed 2 bases at V and 7 bases at J, with 12 bases between. The V gene's germline CDR1 is SGHRS and CDR2 YFSETQ.

In its sample, this clonotype was seen many times. V and J are TRBV12-3 or TRBV12-4 and TRBJ2-7; unclear D gene. This CDR3 comprises 14 residues. Between the trimmed V and J ends, which lost 6 bases and 0 bases, there was a span of 12 bases. CDR3 in amino acids: CASRREGNSYEQYF. CDR3 DNA sequence: TGTGCCAGCAGACGAGAAGGGAACTCCTACGAGCAGTACTTC.

In this sample, this clonotype turned up a few times. The chain couples TRBV5-5 to TRBJ1-5, with no clear D. CDR1 is SGHKS and CDR2 is YYEKEE in the germline V gene (reference sequence). This CDR3 spans 16 amino acids. The V and J ends lost 2 bases and 3 bases respectively, with 15 bases between them. The CDR3 spells CASSFGEQRPNQPQHF. CDR3 nucleotides: TGTGCCAGCAGCTTCGGGGAACAACGTCCCAATCAGCCCCAGCATTTT.

The V and J genes are TRBV19 and TRBJ1-2; 8 bases match TRBD1. V was pared by 8 bases and J by 4 bases, with 6 bases of the junction left unmatched. Germline lookup yields CDR1 LNHDA and CDR2 SQIVND (reference sequence). The CDR3 has 13 amino acids. The DNA for the CDR3 is TGTGCCAGTTCCGACAGGGGAAGCTATGGCTACACCTTC. Encoded protein: CASSDRGSYGYTF. Drawing the rest from reference TRBV19 and TRBJ1-2, the complete variable domain is DGGITQSPKYLFRKEGQNVTLSCEQNLNHDAMYWYRQDPGQGLRLIYYSQIVNDFQKGDIAEGYSVSREKKESFPLTVTSAQKNPTAFYLCASSDRGSYGYTFGSGTRLTVV.

This clonotype was picked up a small number of times. The rearrangement links TRBV20-1 to TRBJ2-1; D is perhaps TRBD2 (5 bases). Trimming pared 7 bases from V and 7 bases from J, leaving 20 bases between. Per germline, CDR1 DFQATT and CDR2 SNEGSKA (reference sequence). This CDR3 contains 14 residues. CDR3 sequence: CSVRERPPFNEQFF. The DNA of the CDR3 is TGCAGTGTCCGTGAGCGGCCCCCTTTTAATGAGCAGTTCTTC.

This clonotype was found many times. Sequence at one end of the junction differs from germline and may be a read error. The rearrangement links TRBV12-3 or TRBV12-4 to TRBJ2-1; D not certain. This CDR3 region has 14 residues. Here the CDR3 DNA reads TGTGCCAGCGGTTTCGCATTCCTTTACAATGAGCAGTTCTTC. Translation: CASGFAFLYNEQFF.

This clonotype was counted a few times. The chain has TRBV30 and TRBJ2-1; D unclear. Trimming stripped 3 bases from V and 13 bases from J, with 16 bases between. CDR3 length: 12 residues. Germline V CDR1 and CDR2: GTSNPN, SVGIG (reference sequence). CDR3: CAWSPPGGRQFF. For the CDR3, the DNA is TGTGCCTGGAGCCCGCCAGGCGGTCGACAGTTCTTC.

This sequence joins TRBV20-1 and TRBJ2-7; D gene ambiguous. The germline V gene has CDR1 DFQATT and CDR2 SNEGSKA (reference sequence). The CDR3 has 13 amino acids. V was trimmed by 0 bases and J by 7 bases, leaving 13 bases between them. The CDR3 loop is CSAREDGFDEQYF. The CDR3 DNA sequence: TGCAGTGCTAGAGAGGACGGATTTGATGAGCAGTACTTC.

To note about this clonotype: This may be a read error, as it is one base from a much larger clone. The rearrangement joins TRBV10-3 to TRBJ1-5, with 8 bases aligning to TRBD1. CDR3 length equals 14 residues. Per germline, CDR1 ENHRY and CDR2 SYGVKD. V gave up 2 bases and J gave up 5 bases; unmatched junction bases: 2. This CDR3 is CAISEAGGDQPQHF. DNA of the CDR3: TGTGCCATCAGTGAGGCAGGGGGCGATCAGCCCCAGCATTTT.

The sample holds a few counts of this clonotype. The rearrangement joins TRBV9 to TRBJ1-2, with D perhaps TRBD1 (5 bases). V dropped 3 bases and J dropped 1 base, with 7 bases sitting between them. The CDR3 runs 13 residues. Germline CDR1 is SGDLS and CDR2 is YYNGEE. This chain's CDR3 is CASSADSNYGYTF. As DNA, the CDR3 is TGTGCCAGCAGCGCAGACAGTAACTATGGCTACACCTTC.

CDR3: CASSGTGFDEQYF. CDR3 DNA: TGCGCCAGTTCCGGGACAGGGTTCGACGAGCAGTACTTC. V is TRBV5-1 and J is TRBJ2-7; 9 bases align to TRBD1. Trimming at V came to 8 bases and at J to 5 bases, leaving 8 bases not matched to a gene. The CDR3 has 13 amino acids. Germline lookup yields CDR1 SGHRS and CDR2 YFSETQ.

The chain recombines TRBV15 with TRBJ2-1, with 7 bases that match TRBD1. This CDR3 is built from 16 residues. Germline CDR1 and CDR2: LNHNV and YYDKDF (reference sequence). The V segment lost 4 bases and the J segment 0 bases; nucleotides outside the gene matches: 6. The CDR3 spells CATSNPRGFSYNEQFF. DNA of the CDR3: TGTGCCACCAGCAACCCCAGGGGGTTCTCCTACAATGAGCAGTTCTTC.

The rearrangement links TRBV4-2 to TRBJ2-1; D is perhaps TRBD2 (5 bases). V lost 2 bases to trimming and J lost 4 bases, with 18 bases between them. The CDR3 spans 17 residues. Germline V gene lookup returns CDR1 LGHNA and CDR2 YNFKEQ. The CDR3 is CASSQPRGRLGYNEQFF. CDR3 DNA: TGTGCCAGCAGCCAACCCCGAGGGCGTCTAGGGTACAATGAGCAGTTCTTC.

The sample holds a few counts of this clonotype. The chain has TRBV4-1 and TRBJ1-1; D not certain. The V gene's germline CDR1 is MGHRA and CDR2 YSYEKL. The V end lost 2 bases, the J end lost 6 bases, and 10 bases lay between the germline ends. This CDR3 has 13 amino acids. Here the CDR3 DNA reads TGCGCCAGCAGCCAAACAAATTATCCTGAAGCTTTCTTT. The encoded protein is CASSQTNYPEAFF.

The table lists this clonotype with many counts. V gene TRBV20-1 combines with J gene TRBJ2-1; TRBD2 matches at 10 bases. CDR1 is DFQATT, CDR2 SNEGSKA, per germline (reference sequence). The CDR3 is 15 amino acids. J was trimmed by 10 bases and V by 0 bases; bases with no gene match: 9. CDR3 region: CSARDYGLAVSEQFF. The DNA for the CDR3 is TGCAGTGCTAGAGATTACGGACTAGCGGTAAGCGAGCAGTTCTTC.

This clonotype was observed many times. The rearrangement uses TRBV27 and TRBJ2-1; TRBD2 matches at 11 bases. V lost 6 bases, J lost 0 bases, and 4 bases stayed unmatched. Germline-derived CDR1 and CDR2 are MNHEY and SMNVEV (reference sequence). There are 16 residues in the CDR3. The CDR3 protein is CASSGTSGSSYNEQFF. Here the CDR3 DNA reads TGTGCCAGCAGCGGGACTAGCGGTAGCTCCTACAATGAGCAGTTCTTC.

Only a few counts were recorded for this clonotype. The chain has TRBV4-1 and TRBJ2-1, with unresolved D. The CDR3 length is 15 residues. Germline loops: CDR1 MGHRA, CDR2 YSYEKL. The ends were cut back, 3 bases at V and 3 bases at J, with 12 bases in the middle. The CDR3 loop reads CASSQGGTLYNEQFF. CDR3 coding DNA: TGCGCCAGCAGCCAGGGTGGAACTCTCTACAATGAGCAGTTCTTC.

This clonotype has ten or more counts. The rearrangement links TRBV29-1 to TRBJ2-1, with 7 bases that match TRBD1. The CDR3 spans 14 residues. In germline, CDR1 is SQVTM, CDR2 ANQGSEA. The trim removed 3 bases at V and 0 bases at J, leaving 2 bases unmatched. CDR3 sequence: CSVDTGASYNEQFF. The CDR3 DNA is TGCAGCGTTGACACAGGGGCCTCCTACAATGAGCAGTTCTTC.

The CDR3 sequence: CSARRGRGTYNEQFF. The CDR3 bases are TGCAGTGCTAGACGAGGGAGAGGAACCTACAATGAGCAGTTCTTC. J is TRBJ2-1 and V is TRBV20-1; perhaps TRBD2 as D (5 bases). CDR3 length: 15 residues. Deletions cut 2 bases from V and 2 bases from J, with 13 bases between. Germline CDR1 is DFQATT and CDR2 is SNEGSKA (reference sequence).

Worth noting for this clonotype: A much larger clone lies one base from this, so it may be a read error. V usage is TRBV20-1 and J usage is TRBJ2-7; no definite D call. This CDR3 has 14 amino acids. Per the germline V gene, CDR1 is DFQATT and CDR2 is SNEGSKA (reference sequence). This chain's CDR3 is CSARPTGIGYEPYF. CDR3 bases: TGCAGTGCTAGGCCTACCGGAATCGGCTACGAGCCGTACTTC.

This clonotype occurred many times. This chain links TRBV12-5 with TRBJ2-5; D gene uncertain. Germline CDR1 is LGHNT and CDR2 is FRNRAP. V dropped 6 bases and J dropped 2 bases, with 13 bases sitting between them. The CDR3 runs 14 residues. The CDR3 sequence: CASGPGRIQETQYF. For the CDR3, the DNA is TGTGCTAGTGGCCCCGGACGGATACAAGAGACCCAGTACTTC.

In this sample, this clonotype turned up many times. This chain links TRBV29-1 with TRBJ2-7, with 9 nucleotides matching TRBD2. CDR1 and CDR2 (germline): SQVTM, ANQGSEA. The CDR3 is made up of 13 amino acids. The ends lost 6 bases at V and 7 bases at J; junction bases unmatched: 10. The chain's CDR3 is CSVGVAGVREQYF. In nucleotides, the CDR3 is TGCAGCGTGGGGGTAGCGGGAGTGCGTGAGCAGTACTTC.

The rearrangement links TRBV4-1 to TRBJ1-2; D may be TRBD1 (6 bases). Trimming stripped 2 bases from V and 0 bases from J, with 25 bases between. CDR3 length equals 20 residues. Germline loops: CDR1 MGHRA, CDR2 YSYEKL. The CDR3 loop reads CASSQPALRRQVLANYGYTF. The CDR3 nucleotides are TGCGCCAGCAGCCAACCCGCCCTAAGAAGACAGGTGCTAGCTAACTATGGCTACACCTTC.